This is a list of T cell receptor beta chains from one sample in a study of vaccination and CD4 T cells after COVID-19. TCRdb reprocessed the PCR reads via MiXCR and lists one record per CDR3 protein. The sample records more than 13,000 distinct CDR3 sequences, 74% being singletons. Their target antigens are unknown. Source material: CD4+ T cells from blood, cultured in vitro. The receptors derive from a human donor who had recovered from COVID-19. CDR3s leave out the opening cysteine and the closing phenylalanine or tryptophan. Each record gives: CDR3 protein, V gene, J gene.

CDR3: SARDPRGQDKILF
V: TRBV20-1
J: TRBJ1-4

CDR3: ATSVRGSIADTQY
V: TRBV24-1
J: TRBJ2-3

CDR3: ATRNMGQTETQY
V: TRBV15
J: TRBJ2-5

CDR3: ASSLVGGMNTEAF
V: TRBV7-9
J: TRBJ1-1

CDR3: SARVRAHGGQPQH
V: TRBV20-1
J: TRBJ1-5

CDR3: ASSKDTTRGYT
V: TRBV6-2/TRBV6-3
J: TRBJ1-2

CDR3: ASSRTGAGRGVYEQY
V: TRBV11-2
J: TRBJ2-7

CDR3: ASSPWTGGGETQY
V: TRBV27
J: TRBJ2-5

CDR3: SAREDPASQSPLH
V: TRBV20-1
J: TRBJ1-6

CDR3: SARERSYGYT
V: TRBV20-1
J: TRBJ1-2

CDR3: ASSSDGTVRGSPQH
V: TRBV7-9
J: TRBJ1-5

CDR3: ASTLGGGVVEAF
V: TRBV5-1
J: TRBJ1-1

CDR3: ASSRFSRELSGNTIY
V: TRBV19
J: TRBJ1-3

CDR3: ASSFVAGGPYEQY
V: TRBV27
J: TRBJ2-7